This entry is about one T cell receptor beta chain. Its antigen is currently unknown. This sample is part of a study of T cell responses to AZD1222 COVID-19 vaccine. Study findings and constraints: The peak T cell response came first, and repertoires were sampled only after it.

Assay used: immunoSEQ multiplex PCR; TCRdb lists only in-frame clones, some missing. This table has under 110,000 clones, 90% appearing once. Trimming shortened V by 4 bases and J by 2 bases, and 12 bases separated the two germline ends. The CDR3 runs 14 residues. CDR1 SGHNT and CDR2 YYREEE come from the germline V gene (reference sequence). The chain links TRBV5-4 to TRBJ1-2; possibly TRBD1 for D (6 bases). The sequencing here drew on peripheral blood, taken on day 0 of AZD1222 vaccination. This clonotype was obtained from an adult in good health. CDR3 residues: CASSASQGNYGYTF. In DNA form, the CDR3 reads TGTGCCAGCAGCGCTTCTCAGGGGAACTATGGCTACACCTTC.